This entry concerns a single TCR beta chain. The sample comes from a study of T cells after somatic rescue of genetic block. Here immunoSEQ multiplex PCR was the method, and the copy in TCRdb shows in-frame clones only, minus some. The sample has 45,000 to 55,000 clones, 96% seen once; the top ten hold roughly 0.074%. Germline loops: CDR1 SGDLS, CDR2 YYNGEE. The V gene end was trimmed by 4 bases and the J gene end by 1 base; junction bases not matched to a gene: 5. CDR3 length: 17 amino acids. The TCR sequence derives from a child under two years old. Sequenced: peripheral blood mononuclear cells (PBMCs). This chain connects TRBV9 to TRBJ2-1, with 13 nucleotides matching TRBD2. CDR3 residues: CASSLRTSGGSYNEQFF. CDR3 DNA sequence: TGTGCCAGCAGCCTGCGGACTAGCGGGGGATCCTACAATGAGCAGTTCTTC.